This T cell receptor (beta chain) appears in the sequencing data of a study of a mutant IDH1 vaccine in newly diagnosed glioma. Germline CDR1 reads SGHTS; CDR2 reads YDEGEE. The J segment lost 4 bases and the V segment lost 4 bases, leaving 10 bases of the junction unmatched. The CDR3 covers 16 residues. Sequencing used immunoSEQ multiplex PCR; TCRdb keeps in-frame clones, though not all of them. The sample has fewer than 35,000 clones, about 86% seen once. In regard to this clone: Its antigen is still unknown.

Noted time point: week 47, end of study. Each dose of the vaccine consisted of 300 ug of mutant IDH1 20-mer peptide, with topical imiquimod. The chain recombines TRBV5-8 with TRBJ2-1; TRBD2 agrees at 8 bases. The receptor was derived from a man aged 25-45 years with glioma. The source was PBMCs, collected from a glioma patient whose treatment included an IDH1 peptide vaccine. The CDR3, as DNA: TGTGCCAGCAGCCCCGGGGGGGGCGGGGAGTACAATGAGCAGTTCTTC. It specifies CASSPGGGGEYNEQFF.